This T cell receptor beta chain was sequenced in a study of molecular identifiers for immune sequencing clone quantification. Findings and caveats of the study: With a barcode shared among identical TCR molecules, highly expanded clone sizes could be underestimated.

Points on this clonotype: The antigen is not known.

Sequencing libraries of naive CD8 cells derived from approximately 22,000 to 940,000 sorted cells with 10%, 30% or 50% RNA. Naive CD8 T cells were sorted as CD8+CD4-CCR7+CD45RA+. V shed 1 base and J shed 5 bases, with 15 bases lying between them. From germline, CDR1 is SEHNR and CDR2 FQNEAQ (reference sequence). The CDR3 has 15 amino acids. TCRdb reanalysed the PCR reads using MiXCR and keeps one entry per CDR3 protein. The sample records 490,000 or so distinct CDR3 sequences, around 23% being singletons. The chain carries TRBV7-9 and TRBJ2-7; D call uncertain. The sample comprised naive CD8+ T cells from blood, with Jurkat cell RNA spiked in. Subset here: FACS-sorted CD8+CD4-CCR7+CD45RA+ naive T cells. The source of this sequence is a human donor in good health. Some libraries in this study had Jurkat cell RNA spiked in. CDR3 sequence: CASSLGVGLKNEQYF. The CDR3 DNA sequence: TGTGCCAGCAGCTTAGGTGTCGGGTTGAAGAACGAGCAGTACTTC. The full variable domain, completed using reference TRBV7-9 and TRBJ2-7, is DTGVSQNPRHKITKRGQNVTFRCDPISEHNRLYWYRQTLGQGPEFLTYFQNEAQLEKSRLLSDRFSAERPKGSFSTLEIQRTEQGDSAMYLCASSLGVGLKNEQYFGPGTRLTVT.